These 27 T cell receptor beta chains originate from one sample sequenced in a study of blood T cell repertoires in COVID-19. The table came from immunoSEQ multiplex PCR; TCRdb's copy has only in-frame clones and leaves some out. The sample carries 250,000 to 300,000 clones, roughly 89% recorded once. Material for sequencing was PBMCs or T cells enriched from blood (not recorded which). The receptor source for this set is a woman aged 55-70 years who had recovered from COVID-19.

The chain joins TRBV7-3 to TRBJ1-1; TRBD1 matches 8 bases. J was trimmed by 2 bases and V by 1 base; bases with no gene match: 3. Germline assignment: CDR1 SGHTA and CDR2 FQGTGA. This CDR3 is 15 amino acids long. The CDR3 sequence: CASSLSTGGNTEAFF. CDR3 DNA sequence: TGTGCCAGCAGCTTAAGTACAGGGGGTAACACTGAAGCTTTCTTT.

A few counts support this clone. CDR3 protein: CASSYEGRDTQYF. DNA for the CDR3: TGTGCCAGCAGTTACGAAGGGAGGGATACGCAGTATTTT. The rearrangement links TRBV6-5 to TRBJ2-3; D possibly corresponds to TRBD2 (6 bases). CDR1 and CDR2 from the germline V gene are MNHEY and SVGAGI. V lost 2 bases and J 6 bases, leaving 9 bases between the germline ends. The CDR3 covers 13 residues.

The chain has TRBV9 and TRBJ2-1; 12 bases align to TRBD2. Germline assignment: CDR1 SGDLS and CDR2 YYNGEE. The CDR3 consists of 16 residues. Germline trimming cut 0 bases from V and 7 bases from J; bases unmatched to any gene: 5. In nucleotides, the CDR3 is TGTGCCAGCAGCGTAGAACTAGCGGGAGGTACAAATGAGCAGTTCTTC. This translates into CASSVELAGGTNEQFF.

V and J are TRBV7-2 and TRBJ2-2, with TRBD2 identical over 7 bases. The V gene end was trimmed by 5 bases and the J gene end by 5 bases; junction bases not matched to a gene: 5. CDR1 SGHTA and CDR2 FQGNSA come from the germline V gene. This CDR3 has 14 amino acids. The CDR3 DNA is TGTGCCAGCAGCCCCAGGACTAGGACCGGGGAGCTGTTTTTT. Translation: CASSPRTRTGELFF.

The genes are TRBV28 and TRBJ2-5, with 10 bases aligning to TRBD2. Germline V gene lookup returns CDR1 MDHEN and CDR2 SYDVKM. CDR3 length equals 18 residues. Germline trimming cut 5 bases from V and 1 base from J; bases unmatched to any gene: 13. CDR3 DNA: TGTGCCAGCAGTCTCGGACTAGCGGAAGCCCCTCTCCAAGAGACCCAGTACTTC. The encoded protein is CASSLGLAEAPLQETQYF. Full variable domain (missing parts from reference TRBV28 and TRBJ2-5): DVKVTQSSRYLVKRTGEKVFLECVQDMDHENMFWYRQDPGLGLRLIYFSYDVKMKEKGDIPEGYSVSREKKERFSLILESASTNQTSMYLCASSLGLAEAPLQETQYFGPGTRLLVL.

The chain employs TRBV6-5 and TRBJ2-7; D ambiguous. The germline V gene encodes CDR1 MNHEY and CDR2 SVGAGI. Trimming shortened V by 8 bases and J by 1 base, and 6 bases separated the two germline ends. The CDR3 spans 11 residues. The CDR3, as DNA: TGTGCCAGCGGCCTTTCCTACGAGCAGTACTTC. Translation gives CASGLSYEQYF.

The chain joins TRBV5-5 to TRBJ2-1, with 7 bases that match TRBD1. Germline V lookup: CDR1 SGHKS, CDR2 YYEKEE (reference sequence). The V segment lost 4 bases and the J segment 7 bases; nucleotides outside the gene matches: 17. CDR3 length: 17 residues. The CDR3 is CASSLFSFGTAANEQFF. DNA for the CDR3: TGTGCCAGCAGCCTCTTTTCCTTCGGGACAGCCGCGAATGAGCAGTTCTTC.

This clone has more than one count but fewer than ten. This chain links TRBV28 with TRBJ2-7, with a tentative D call TRBD1 (5 bases). Germline CDR1 and CDR2: MDHEN and SYDVKM. CDR3 length equals 12 residues. Between the trimmed V and J ends, which lost 5 bases and 4 bases, there was a span of 9 bases. The CDR3 loop reads CASSRKGYEQYF. Here the CDR3 DNA reads TGTGCCAGCAGTCGGAAGGGGTACGAGCAGTACTTC.

The chain uses TRBV7-9 and TRBJ2-6; D is uncertain. The CDR3 is 15 amino acids. V was cut by 5 bases and J by 0 bases, with 8 bases left in between. The germline gives CDR1 SEHNR, CDR2 FQNEAQ (reference sequence). Here the CDR3 DNA reads TGTGCCAGCAGCCTGAGACACTCTGGGGCCAACGTCCTGACTTTC. This gives the protein CASSLRHSGANVLTF.

This clone was recorded a few times. Here the CDR3 reads CASSPRGFGSPLHF. The CDR3 nucleotides are TGTGCCAGCAGTCCACGGGGGTTCGGTTCACCCCTCCACTTT. The V call is TRBV28, the J call TRBJ1-6; tentatively, D is TRBD1 (5 bases). Trimming removed 5 bases at V and 9 bases at J, with 14 bases between. Germline values: CDR1 MDHEN, CDR2 SYDVKM. CDR3 length equals 14 residues.

The J gene is TRBJ1-2, the V gene TRBV24-1; D not certain. V was pared by 4 bases and J by 7 bases, with 9 bases between. The CDR3 has 12 amino acids. The germline V gene has CDR1 KGHDR and CDR2 SFDVKD. The CDR3 loop is CATSEWARGYTF. As DNA, the CDR3 is TGTGCCACCAGTGAGTGGGCGCGTGGCTACACCTTC.

This clone showed up just once. In nucleotides, the CDR3 is TGTGCCACCCACAGGGAGTACACTGAAGCTTTCTTT. Protein sequence: CATHREYTEAFF. The V and J genes are TRBV28 and TRBJ1-1, with a tentative D call TRBD1 (6 bases). Per the germline V gene, CDR1 is MDHEN and CDR2 is SYDVKM. The CDR3 sequence is 12 residues long. Trimming cost V 10 bases and J 3 bases, with 12 bases left between them.

This clone appeared a single time. The chain carries TRBV7-9 and TRBJ2-5, with 8 bases that match TRBD2. The CDR3 spans 13 residues. Germline lookup yields CDR1 SEHNR and CDR2 FQNEAQ (reference sequence). Trimming took 3 bases from V and 3 from J; bases not matched to a gene: 0. This CDR3 is CASSFSGEETQYF. In DNA, the CDR3 is TGTGCCAGCAGCTTTAGCGGGGAAGAGACCCAGTACTTC.

The CDR3 protein is CASSAPRATTDTQYF. DNA of the CDR3: TGTGCCAGCAGTGCCCCGAGGGCTACCACAGATACGCAGTATTTT. The rearrangement uses TRBV25-1 and TRBJ2-3; the D gene is possibly TRBD2 (5 bases). This CDR3 has 15 residues. Between the trimmed V and J ends, which lost 4 bases and 2 bases, there was a span of 13 bases. Germline V gives CDR1 MGHDK, CDR2 SYGVNS.

The V call is TRBV6-4, the J call TRBJ2-1; TRBD2 aligns across 8 bases. In germline, CDR1 is MRHNA, CDR2 SNTAGT. This CDR3 has 13 amino acids. Unmatched junction bases numbered 5, after V lost 0 bases and J lost 13 bases. CDR3 protein: CASSDSGRGAQFF. In DNA form, the CDR3 reads TGTGCCAGCAGTGACTCGGGGCGGGGGGCCCAGTTCTTC.

V gene TRBV5-4 combines with J gene TRBJ1-1; 8 nucleotides match TRBD1. Germline assignment: CDR1 SGHNT and CDR2 YYREEE (reference sequence). CDR3 length: 18 residues. With V trimmed by 3 bases and J by 4 bases, 17 bases remained unmatched. CDR3: CASSYAGQVVASGTEAFF. The CDR3 nucleotides are TGTGCCAGCAGCTACGCGGGACAGGTTGTCGCATCGGGCACTGAAGCTTTCTTT.

The genes are TRBV11-2 and TRBJ1-6; D gene uncertain. Germline V gene lookup returns CDR1 SGHAT and CDR2 FQNNGV. V was trimmed by 4 bases and J by 11 bases, leaving 12 bases between them. This CDR3 is built from 13 residues. The CDR3 is CASSWRRVPPLHF. In DNA, the CDR3 is TGTGCCAGCAGCTGGAGACGTGTACCACCCCTCCACTTT. Filled out from reference TRBV11-2 and TRBJ1-6, the complete variable domain reads EAGVAQSPRYKIIEKRQSVAFWCNPISGHATLYWYQQILGQGPKLLIQFQNNGVVDDSQLPKDRFSAERLKGVDSTLKIQPAKLEDSAVYLCASSWRRVPPLHFGNGTRLTVT.

The chain combines TRBV7-3 with TRBJ1-1; D unresolved. The germline V gene has CDR1 SGHTA and CDR2 FQGTGA. With 3 bases removed from V and 7 bases from J, the gap between germline ends came to 12 bases. The CDR3 consists of 13 residues. Here the CDR3 DNA reads TGTGCCAGCAGCTTCAACCTTTGGAGTGAAGCTTTCTTT. It yields the protein CASSFNLWSEAFF.

The CDR3 is CASSLGQGARGYTF. CDR3 nucleotides: TGTGCCAGCAGTTTAGGACAGGGGGCGCGCGGCTACACCTTC. The chain carries TRBV28 and TRBJ1-2; 11 positions match TRBD1. J lost 8 bases, V lost 2 bases, and 4 bases had no gene match. Looked up from germline, CDR1 is MDHEN and CDR2 is SYDVKM. This CDR3 is 14 amino acids long.

The chain links TRBV29-1 to TRBJ1-1; tentatively, D is TRBD1 (5 bases). The CDR3 is 11 residues long. From germline, CDR1 is SQVTM and CDR2 ANQGSEA. V was cut by 6 bases and J by 10 bases, with 15 bases left in between. The CDR3 sequence is CSVPSGASAFF. The CDR3 DNA sequence: TGCAGCGTCCCTAGTGGGGCTTCAGCTTTCTTT.

The chain uses TRBV5-5 and TRBJ1-4, with TRBD1 matching 9 bases. V gave up 4 bases and J gave up 8 bases; unmatched junction bases: 6. The germline V gene has CDR1 SGHKS and CDR2 YYEKEE (reference sequence). The CDR3 covers 14 residues. CDR3 sequence (DNA): TGTGCCAGCAGCCACGGGACAGGGATCGAAAAACTGTTTTTT. Residues: CASSHGTGIEKLFF.

The chain recombines TRBV18 with TRBJ1-6; TRBD1 matches at 9 bases. Germline loops: CDR1 KGHSH, CDR2 LQKENI. With V trimmed by 3 bases and J by 9 bases, 3 bases remained unmatched. This CDR3 region has 14 residues. CDR3 in DNA: TGTGCCAGCTCACCGGGGACAGGGCGTTCACCCCTCCACTTT. Encoded protein: CASSPGTGRSPLHF.

This chain links TRBV30 with TRBJ1-3; no clear D gene. Trimming shortened V by 5 bases and J by 9 bases, and 17 bases separated the two germline ends. From germline, CDR1 is GTSNPN and CDR2 SVGIG (reference sequence). The CDR3 is 13 residues long. CDR3 DNA sequence: TGTGCCTGGGGCCCAGGCCCACAGAGCACCATATATTTT. Protein sequence: CAWGPGPQSTIYF. Combining the CDR3 with reference TRBV30 and TRBJ1-3 gives the whole variable domain SQTIHQWPATLVQPVGSPLSLECTVEGTSNPNLYWYRQAAGRGLQLLFYSVGIGQISSEVPQNLSASRPQDRQFILSSKKLLLSDSGFYLCAWGPGPQSTIYFGEGSWLTVV.

The chain carries TRBV28 and TRBJ1-2, with a weak D call TRBD1 (5 bases). Trimming pared 5 bases from V and 7 bases from J, leaving 11 bases between. This CDR3 has 12 amino acids. Germline CDR1 MDHEN, CDR2 SYDVKM. The CDR3 nucleotides are TGTGCCAGCAGTAACCAGGGTCTTGGCTACACCTTC. This translates into CASSNQGLGYTF.

This chain connects TRBV5-1 to TRBJ1-2; D unresolved. The germline V gene has CDR1 SGHRS and CDR2 YFSETQ. The V end lost 7 bases, the J end lost 0 bases, and 7 bases lay between the germline ends. The CDR3 sequence is 12 residues long. The CDR3 here is CASSDSNYGYTF. DNA for the CDR3: TGCGCCAGCTCAGACTCTAACTATGGCTACACCTTC.

This clone has just a few counts. This chain connects TRBV12-2 to TRBJ1-3. TRBV12-2 constitutes a pseudogene. This CDR3 is 14 amino acids long. In DNA, the CDR3 is TGTGCAAGTCCCAAGGTGAGGCCTGGAAACACCATATATTTT. This codes for CASPKVRPGNTIYF.

The chain uses TRBV30 and TRBJ1-4; 8 nucleotides match TRBD1. V lost 4 bases to trimming and J lost 8 bases; unmatched junction nucleotides: 9. This CDR3 has 14 amino acids. Germline V CDR1 and CDR2: GTSNPN, SVGIG (reference sequence). Here the CDR3 DNA reads TGTGCCTGGACGCAGGGGGCGCGGAGGGAAAAACTGTTTTTT. This gives the protein CAWTQGARREKLFF. The full variable domain, rest sourced from reference TRBV30 and TRBJ1-4, is SQTIHQWPATLVQPVGSPLSLECTVEGTSNPNLYWYRQAAGRGLQLLFYSVGIGQISSEVPQNLSASRPQDRQFILSSKKLLLSDSGFYLCAWTQGARREKLFFGSGTQLSVL.